This passage covers 20 T cell receptor beta chains from one sample sequenced in a study of CD8 T cells in ankylosing spondylitis. TCRdb itself ran the 5' RACE reads through MiXCR, one entry per CDR3 protein. Among 150,000 to 200,000 distinct CDR3 sequences listed, about 18% were seen once. Sequencing used blood, either unsorted or a sorted T cell fraction (not recorded which). The receptors come from a male donor under 30 with ankylosing spondylitis or in good health (not recorded which).

At least ten counts were recorded for this clonotype. The V call is TRBV20-1, the J call TRBJ2-3; the match to TRBD2 covers 7 bases. Germline assignment: CDR1 DFQATT and CDR2 SNEGSKA (reference sequence). This CDR3 spans 16 amino acids. V lost 0 bases to trimming and J lost 0 bases; unmatched junction nucleotides: 6. The CDR3 region is CSARDRSGASTDTQYF. DNA of the CDR3: TGCAGTGCTAGAGATCGGAGCGGGGCAAGCACAGATACGCAGTATTTT.

This clonotype was counted ten times or more. The chain couples TRBV20-1 to TRBJ1-1, with D uncertain. The germline V gene encodes CDR1 DFQATT and CDR2 SNEGSKA (reference sequence). The V end was cut by 6 bases, the J end by 1 base, with 12 bases between. This CDR3 region has 13 residues. CDR3 coding DNA: TGCAGTGCCGGCGGGAGGGCGAACACTGAAGCTTTCTTT. As protein: CSAGGRANTEAFF.

Ten or more counts support this clonotype. The chain is built from TRBV7-9 and TRBJ2-3; 8 positions match TRBD1. CDR3 length equals 16 residues. V was clipped by 0 bases and J by 4 bases; unmatched bases: 6. Germline V gives CDR1 SEHNR, CDR2 FQNEAQ (reference sequence). CDR3 nucleotides: TGTGCCAGCAGCTTAGCGGGCAGGGGGCACTCAGATACGCAGTATTTT. It encodes CASSLAGRGHSDTQYF.

This clonotype showed up many times. V and J are TRBV6-2 or TRBV6-3 and TRBJ2-7; D may be TRBD1 (6 bases). The V gene lost 2 bases and the J gene lost 3 bases, with 17 bases spanning the gap. This CDR3 is built from 16 residues. The germline gives CDR1 MNHEY, CDR2 SVGEGT. The DNA of the CDR3 is TGTGCCAGCAGTTACCGAGGGACATCCCCTAGCTACGAGCAGTACTTC. Translating gives CASSYRGTSPSYEQYF.

This clonotype was seen more than once but under ten times. This chain joins TRBV23-1 and TRBJ2-1, with D tentatively TRBD1 (6 bases). Being an ORF, TRBV23-1 has a function that is uncertain. The V and J ends lost 2 bases and 4 bases respectively, with 36 bases between them. CDR3 length: 23 residues. The CDR3 reads CASSQIFDPPEAKHRVPYNEQFF. For the CDR3, the DNA is TGCGCCAGCAGTCAAATATTTGACCCCCCAGAGGCGAAGCACAGGGTCCCTTACAATGAGCAGTTCTTC.

Ten or more counts support this clonotype. The genes are TRBV7-9 and TRBJ2-5, with TRBD1 matching 8 bases. The CDR3 has 15 residues. The junction had 7 bases not matched to a gene; V was cut back by 5 bases and J by 2 bases. The germline CDR1 and CDR2 sequences are SEHNR and FQNEAQ (reference sequence). CDR3 DNA sequence: TGTGCCAGCAGCGCCGGGGACAGGCAACAAGAGACCCAGTACTTC. The encoded protein is CASSAGDRQQETQYF. Full variable domain (outside the CDR3, taken from reference TRBV7-9 and TRBJ2-5): DTGVSQNPRHKITKRGQNVTFRCDPISEHNRLYWYRQTLGQGPEFLTYFQNEAQLEKSRLLSDRFSAERPKGSFSTLEIQRTEQGDSAMYLCASSAGDRQQETQYFGPGTRLLVL.

This clonotype was observed many times. V usage is TRBV6-5 and J usage is TRBJ1-2, with 7 bases fitting TRBD1. Germline CDR1 reads MNHEY; CDR2 reads SVGAGI. The length of the CDR3 is 15 residues. Trimming removed 4 bases from V and 2 bases from J; junction bases left unmatched: 7. The DNA of the CDR3 is TGTGCCAGCAGTTTGACCGGGACAGAAAACTATGGCTACACCTTC. This codes for CASSLTGTENYGYTF.

This clonotype was counted ten times or more. V gene TRBV27 combines with J gene TRBJ1-5; no firm D call. Deletions cut 7 bases from V and 5 bases from J, with 0 bases between. CDR3 size: 9 residues. From germline, CDR1 is MNHEY and CDR2 SMNVEV (reference sequence). CDR3 bases: TGTGCCAGCAATCAGCCCCAGCATTTT. This codes for CASNQPQHF.

This clonotype was seen more than once but under ten times. V and J are TRBV12-3 or TRBV12-4 and TRBJ1-1; weak D call: TRBD1 (6 bases). This CDR3 comprises 12 residues. Trimming left V 4 bases short and J 12 bases short, with 15 bases between. In DNA form, the CDR3 reads TGTGCCAGCAGTTGGGAAGGACAGATGACTTTCTTT. Amino acids: CASSWEGQMTFF.

In its sample, this clonotype was seen a few times. This sequence joins TRBV12-3 or TRBV12-4 and TRBJ2-3, with a weak D call TRBD2 (5 bases). This CDR3 spans 13 amino acids. The V and J ends lost 3 bases and 5 bases respectively, with 9 bases between them. The CDR3 coding sequence is TGTGCCAGCAGTTTTGAGGGAAGAGATACGCAGTATTTT. The encoded protein is CASSFEGRDTQYF.

The V gene is TRBV12-3 or TRBV12-4, the J gene TRBJ2-1; 7 bases line up with TRBD2. Unmatched junction bases numbered 5, after V lost 6 bases and J lost 0 bases. This CDR3 is 15 amino acids long. The DNA for the CDR3 is TGTGCCAGCAGGCTAGGGACTAACTCCTACAATGAGCAGTTCTTC. Amino acids: CASRLGTNSYNEQFF.

This clonotype was counted a few times. The CDR3 bases are TGTGCCAGCAGTCTTCTGACCGTGGGGACTGAAGCTTTCTTT. This encodes CASSLLTVGTEAFF. The chain is built from TRBV27 and TRBJ1-1; D is unclear. V gave up 5 bases and J gave up 5 bases, with 15 bases separating them. The germline CDR1 and CDR2 sequences are MNHEY and SMNVEV (reference sequence). The CDR3 has 14 amino acids.

This clonotype was counted ten times or more. The chain has TRBV24-1 and TRBJ1-4; 9 bases are shared with TRBD1. The germline V gene encodes CDR1 KGHDR and CDR2 SFDVKD. V lost 3 bases and J lost 8; bases outside the gene matches: 6. The length of the CDR3 is 15 residues. The CDR3 DNA follows: TGTGCCACCAGTGATCTAACAGGGGGCGAAGAAAAACTGTTTTTT. Translating gives CATSDLTGGEEKLFF.

The chain couples TRBV4-2 to TRBJ2-7; 7 nucleotides match TRBD2. The V segment lost 1 base and the J segment 6 bases; nucleotides outside the gene matches: 9. Germline CDR1 is LGHNA and CDR2 is YNFKEQ. The CDR3 is 15 residues long. The chain's CDR3 is CASSQVGWGLSEQYF. As DNA, the CDR3 is TGTGCCAGCAGCCAAGTAGGGTGGGGACTAAGCGAGCAGTACTTC.

The chain employs TRBV20-1 and TRBJ2-2; 9 bases are a match to TRBD2. Germline CDR1 and CDR2: DFQATT and SNEGSKA (reference sequence). The CDR3 loop spans 16 amino acids. The V and J ends lost 0 bases and 7 bases, in that order; junction bases with no gene match: 9. The CDR3: CSARDRASGMDGELFF. CDR3 sequence (DNA): TGCAGTGCTAGAGATAGGGCTAGCGGGATGGACGGGGAGCTGTTTTTT.

There are many counts of this clonotype. The chain has TRBV29-1 and TRBJ2-7; 9 nucleotides match TRBD1. With 7 bases clipped from V and 3 bases from J, the junction kept 4 bases outside the gene matches. The length of the CDR3 is 12 residues. Germline V gene data show CDR1 as SQVTM and CDR2 as ANQGSEA. The CDR3 DNA reads TGCAGCGGTCGGGACAGGGACTACGAGCAGTACTTC. Protein: CSGRDRDYEQYF.

At least ten counts were recorded for this clonotype. The chain employs TRBV7-9 and TRBJ1-2; 8 bases fit TRBD1. CDR3 length equals 14 residues. Germline assignment: CDR1 SEHNR and CDR2 FQNEAQ (reference sequence). With 4 bases clipped from V and 6 bases from J, the junction kept 7 bases outside the gene matches. CDR3: CASSYLQGVHGYTF. The CDR3 DNA sequence: TGTGCCAGCAGCTACCTACAGGGGGTACATGGCTACACCTTC.

The chain's CDR3 is CSVAYEGLARDEQFF. The CDR3 DNA reads as TGCAGCGTTGCTTATGAGGGACTAGCGAGGGATGAGCAGTTCTTC. The gene calls are TRBV29-1 and TRBJ2-1; 10 positions agree with TRBD2. Germline-derived CDR1 and CDR2 are SQVTM and ANQGSEA. The length of the CDR3 is 15 residues. Trimming took 4 bases from V and 8 from J; bases not matched to a gene: 11.

This clonotype was counted at least ten times. The V gene is TRBV6-1, the J gene TRBJ2-2; no reliable D call. This CDR3 comprises 14 residues. From germline, CDR1 is MNHNS and CDR2 SASEGT. V shed 6 bases and J shed 0 bases, with 8 bases lying between them. CDR3 amino acids: CASRWEANTGELFF. In DNA form, the CDR3 reads TGTGCCAGCAGGTGGGAAGCGAACACCGGGGAGCTGTTTTTT.

This clonotype was found many times. The chain combines TRBV4-1 with TRBJ2-1; 11 nucleotides match TRBD1. From germline, CDR1 is MGHRA and CDR2 YSYEKL. Trimming removed 2 bases from V and 6 bases from J; junction bases left unmatched: 6. The CDR3 totals 16 residues. The CDR3, as DNA: TGCGCCAGCAGCCAAAGGATCGGGACAGGGGGCAATGAGCAGTTCTTC. Protein sequence: CASSQRIGTGGNEQFF.